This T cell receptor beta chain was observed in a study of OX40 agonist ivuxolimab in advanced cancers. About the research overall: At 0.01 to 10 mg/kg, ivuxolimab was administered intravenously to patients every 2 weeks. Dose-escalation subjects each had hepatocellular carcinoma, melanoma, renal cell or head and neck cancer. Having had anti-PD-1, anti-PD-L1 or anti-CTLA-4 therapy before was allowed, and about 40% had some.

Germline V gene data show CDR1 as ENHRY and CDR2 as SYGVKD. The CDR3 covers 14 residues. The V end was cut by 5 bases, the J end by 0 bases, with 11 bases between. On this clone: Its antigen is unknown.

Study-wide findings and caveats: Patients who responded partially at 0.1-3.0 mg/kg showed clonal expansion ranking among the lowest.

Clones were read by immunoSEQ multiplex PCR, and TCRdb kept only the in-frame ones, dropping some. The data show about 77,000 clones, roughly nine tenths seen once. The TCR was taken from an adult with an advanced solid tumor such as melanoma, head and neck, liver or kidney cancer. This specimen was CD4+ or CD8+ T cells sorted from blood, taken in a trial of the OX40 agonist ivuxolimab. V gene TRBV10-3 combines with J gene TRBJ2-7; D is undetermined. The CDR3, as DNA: TGTGCCATCAGTCAAGCACTGAGCTCCTACGAGCAGTACTTC. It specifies CAISQALSSYEQYF.